The T cell receptor (beta chain) described here comes from a study of cytotoxic CD8 clonotypes in ibrutinib-treated CLL. About the study: Response samples were drawn at a median of around 11 months of treatment, range 6 to 36. Mean values per sample were hundreds of thousands of productive templates and about 94,000 productive rearrangements. Points from the study as a whole: Before falling back toward baseline at progression, clonality had risen at the time of ibrutinib response.

Clones were sequenced by immunoSEQ multiplex PCR, and TCRdb holds only the in-frame ones, with some missing. The table shows about 45,000 clones, with about two thirds occurring only once. This clone was recorded a few times. What it recognizes is unknown. From germline, CDR1 is SGHDN and CDR2 FVKESK. Trimming stripped 0 bases from V and 4 bases from J, with 7 bases between. The CDR3 is made up of 14 amino acids. The source material was PBMCs, sampled after 12 months of ibrutinib treatment. The chain combines TRBV14 with TRBJ2-1, with no clear D. This sequence originates from a human donor with chronic lymphocytic leukemia. CDR3 in amino acids: CASSQDRNYNEQFF. In nucleotides, the CDR3 is TGTGCCAGCAGCCAAGATCGGAATTACAATGAGCAGTTCTTC.